These T cell receptor beta chains were read from a single sample in a study of sequential checkpoint blockade in melanoma. TCRdb keeps only in-frame clones here, not all; method: immunoSEQ multiplex PCR. The profile shows under 20,000 clones, 65% to 75% of them singletons. This specimen consisted of CD8+ T cells sorted from blood (inferred from file names), obtained from a patient given nivolumab and ipilimumab in sequence. The receptor source for this set is a human donor with melanoma. Both conserved end residues are part of each CDR3. The D gene is left open where the match is weak. Clone sizes are given selectively: once, few, many, or a class where the clone is expanded.

V gene	J gene	D gene	clone size	CDR3 DNA	CDR3 protein
TRBV5-1	TRBJ2-1	TRBD1	NA	TGCGCCAGCAGCCCCCCAGACAGGGACTCCTACAATGAGCAGTTCTTC	CASSPPDRDSYNEQFF
TRBV5-4	TRBJ2-1	NA	NA	TGTGCCAGCAGCTACCGGGACAATCCCTATGAGCAGTTCTTC	CASSYRDNPYEQFF
TRBV9	TRBJ2-3	TRBD2	NA	TGTGCCAGCAGCCTTAGCGGGGGTATCAGCACAGATACGCAGTATTTT	CASSLSGGISTDTQYF
TRBV4-1	TRBJ1-1	NA	NA	TGCGCCAGCAGCCAAGGACTCAGGAACACTGAAGCTTTCTTT	CASSQGLRNTEAFF
TRBV28	TRBJ1-2	NA	NA	TGTGCCAGCAGTTCAAACAGGCTCTTGGATGGCTACACCTTC	CASSSNRLLDGYTF
TRBV30	TRBJ2-3	NA	NA	TGTGCCCGGAGTGTACTCCAGCGGACCGGCACAGATACGCAGTATTTT	CARSVLQRTGTDTQYF
TRBV27	TRBJ1-6	TRBD1	NA	TGTGCCAGCAGTTTATCGACAGGGAGCTCCTATAATTCACCCCTCCACTTT	CASSLSTGSSYNSPLHF
TRBV6-1	TRBJ1-5	TRBD1	few	TGTGCCAGCCGACCTTACGGACAGGGGAATCAGCCCCAGCATTTT	CASRPYGQGNQPQHF
TRBV19	TRBJ2-7	TRBD1	NA	TGTGCCAGTAGTATCGCCAACAGGGGCAACGAGCAGTACTTC	CASSIANRGNEQYF
TRBV18	TRBJ1-3	NA	few	TGTGCCAGTTTCGTTGGAAACACCATATATTTT	CASFVGNTIYF
TRBV21-1	TRBJ1-2	NA	NA	TGTGCCAGCAGCACGAAGCGCTACCAGAGTATCTATGGCTACACCTTC	CASSTKRYQSIYGYTF
TRBV11-2	TRBJ2-7	TRBD2	NA	TGTGCCAGCATCGGGGGGGATAGCTCCTACGAGCAGTACTTC	CASIGGDSSYEQYF
TRBV5-6	TRBJ2-7	TRBD1	NA	TGTGCCAGCAGCACCGGGACAGTCTACGAGCAGTACTTC	CASSTGTVYEQYF
TRBV2	TRBJ2-7	NA	NA	TGTGCCAGCAGGACAGCGTACGACGAGCAGTACTTC	CASRTAYDEQYF
TRBV27	TRBJ2-7	TRBD1	NA	TGTGCCAGCAGTTTACAGGGGGTGCCCTACGAGCAGTACTTC	CASSLQGVPYEQYF
TRBV27	TRBJ2-7	NA	NA	TGTGCCAGCCGGGGTTCTTACGAGCAGTACTTC	CASRGSYEQYF
TRBV20-1	TRBJ1-3	NA	NA	TGCAGTGCCCTTACAGGAAACACCATATATTTT	CSALTGNTIYF
TRBV29-1	TRBJ2-1	TRBD2	few	TGCAGCGTTGAATTGCCTAGCGGCTACAATGAGCAGTTCTTC	CSVELPSGYNEQFF
TRBV28	TRBJ2-1	TRBD2	NA	TGTGCCAGCAGCTACGGACTAGCCAAAAGGGCTGGCTCCTACAATGAGCAGTTCTTC	CASSYGLAKRAGSYNEQFF
TRBV4-1	TRBJ1-3	NA	few	TGCGCCAGCAGCCAAGATTTCGGGATCGGAAACACCATATATTTT	CASSQDFGIGNTIYF
TRBV13	TRBJ2-2	TRBD1	NA	TGTGCCAGCAGCGCCTCGACAGGGGATCACACCGGGGAGCTGTTTTTT	CASSASTGDHTGELFF
TRBV29-1	TRBJ2-3	TRBD1	NA	TGCAGCGTTGATGATTACAGGGGATGCACAGATACGCAGTATTTT	CSVDDYRGCTDTQYF
TRBV19	TRBJ2-7	TRBD1	NA	TGTGCCAGTCATCAACCGGGACAGCCGTACGAGCAGTACTTC	CASHQPGQPYEQYF
TRBV7-9	TRBJ2-2	NA	NA	TGTGCCAGCAGCTTCTCGGGCGGGGAGCTGTTTTTT	CASSFSGGELFF
TRBV5-6	TRBJ2-7	TRBD1	NA	TGTGCCAGCAGCTTGGGGACAGGGCCCCGCGAGCAGTACTTC	CASSLGTGPREQYF
TRBV9	TRBJ1-2	TRBD1	NA	TGTGCCAGCAGCCCGGACAGGGCGGATAACTATGGCTACACCTTC	CASSPDRADNYGYTF
TRBV21-1	TRBJ2-7	NA	large	TGTGCCAGCAGCAACGCAGGGAACCCCTACGAGCAGTACTTC	CASSNAGNPYEQYF
TRBV9	TRBJ2-3	NA	NA	TGTGCCAGCAGCGTAGGGGCAGGGGGGAGGGATACGCAGTATTTT	CASSVGAGGRDTQYF
TRBV30	TRBJ1-2	NA	NA	TGTGCCCTCGGCGGGTTCTATGGCTACACCTTC	CALGGFYGYTF
TRBV7-9	TRBJ2-5	TRBD2	NA	TGTGCCAGCAGATCAGCGGGAGGGCGGGAGACCCAGTACTTC	CASRSAGGRETQYF
TRBV7-2	TRBJ2-1	TRBD2	once	TGTGCCAGCAGCTTAGGGGCGGGGGGGGCTTATGAGCAGTTCTTC	CASSLGAGGAYEQFF